This TCR beta chain originates from a study of control samples from healthy donors and cancer patients. V was pared by 1 base and J by 6 bases, with 6 bases between. Germline V CDR1 and CDR2: WSHSY, SAAADI. The CDR3 contains 12 residues. Clones were read by immunoSEQ multiplex PCR, and TCRdb kept only the in-frame ones, dropping some. The profile covers under 80,000 clones, with approximately 94% appearing a single time and 2.8% taken by the ten largest. Input material: blood. This sequence joins TRBV10-2 and TRBJ1-2; D not resolved. The sequence was obtained from a woman aged 30 to 39 in good health. CDR3 amino acids: CASSEFRHGYTF. CDR3 sequence (DNA): TGCGCCAGCAGTGAGTTCAGGCATGGCTACACCTTC.